This TCR beta chain was profiled in a study of CD8 T cells in ankylosing spondylitis. The study, taken as a whole, reports: Disease-linked clones reportedly showed significant enrichment in matched ankylosing spondylitis synovial fluid. About 8 highly homologous variants made up a TCR beta motif, and this motif appeared characteristic of ankylosing spondylitis blood.

TCRdb independently ran MiXCR on the 5' RACE reads; one entry per CDR3 protein. The sample lists about 800,000 distinct CDR3 sequences, around 11% occurring once. J was trimmed by 7 bases and V by 6 bases; bases with no gene match: 21. The CDR3 is made up of 16 amino acids. In germline, CDR1 is DFQATT, CDR2 SNEGSKA (reference sequence). In its sample, this clonotype was seen many times. Its antigen remains unknown. The source material was blood, either unsorted or a sorted T cell fraction (not recorded which). This TCR derives from a male donor with ankylosing spondylitis. V gene TRBV20-1 combines with J gene TRBJ2-7; 7 nucleotides line up with TRBD2. CDR3 sequence reads: CSAPSGLAGFLGEQYF. In nucleotides, the CDR3 is TGCAGTGCCCCTTCTGGCTTAGCGGGTTTCCTAGGGGAGCAGTACTTC.